These T cell receptor beta chains were read from a single sample in a study of T cells in Graves' hyperthyroidism and ophthalmopathy. One entry per CDR3 protein results from TCRdb running MiXCR on the multiplex PCR reads. Of 250,000 to 300,000 distinct CDR3 sequences in the sample, roughly 13% are singletons; the top ten hold under 8%. Sequenced material: blood. Receptor source: a woman in her forties with Graves' hyperthyroidism. Both conserved end residues are part of each CDR3. A D gene is named only where the DNA matches it firmly. A clone size is listed for some rows: how often the clone was seen (once, few, many), or a class if it is expanded.

size,D,J,V,CDR3,DNA
many,NA,TRBJ2-5,TRBV10-3,CAISESSIGGTETQYF,TGTGCCATCAGTGAGTCGAGTATCGGGGGTACGGAGACCCAGTACTTC
many,NA,TRBJ1-1,TRBV18,CASSPSGGPEAFF,TGTGCCAGCTCACCATCGGGGGGACCTGAAGCTTTCTTT
NA,NA,TRBJ2-5,TRBV29-1,CSVGHQETQYF,TGCAGCGTTGGACACCAAGAGACCCAGTACTTC
many,TRBD1,TRBJ1-6,TRBV10-3,CATVQGKESPLHF,TGTGCCACCGTACAGGGGAAGGAATCACCCCTCCACTTT
many,NA,TRBJ2-3,TRBV5-8,CASSFGGRRDTQYF,TGTGCCAGCAGCTTTGGTGGGAGAAGGGATACGCAGTATTTT
NA,NA,TRBJ2-4,TRBV19,CASVEKVSPNNIQYF,TGTGCCAGTGTCGAGAAGGTCTCGCCCAATAACATTCAGTACTTC
many,NA,TRBJ2-3,TRBV7-2,CASSLGRADTQYF,TGTGCCAGCAGCTTAGGGAGGGCAGATACGCAGTATTTT
many,TRBD1,TRBJ1-1,TRBV2,CASSLTGGRGTEAFF,TGTGCCAGCAGTTTGACAGGGGGTCGCGGCACTGAAGCTTTCTTT
many,NA,TRBJ1-2,TRBV27,CASSFINPVYGYTF,TGTGCCAGCAGTTTTATCAACCCCGTTTATGGCTACACCTTC
many,TRBD1,TRBJ2-2,TRBV28,CASSSNRDSHGELFF,TGTGCCAGCAGTTCAAACCGGGACAGTCACGGGGAGCTGTTTTTT
many,TRBD1,TRBJ2-1,TRBV11-2,CASSPRQGYTSQSNEQFF,TGTGCCAGCAGCCCCCGACAGGGCTACACGTCGCAGAGCAATGAGCAGTTCTTC
many,TRBD2,TRBJ2-1,TRBV30,CAWSAGGINEQFF,TGTGCCTGGAGTGCCGGGGGGATTAATGAGCAGTTCTTC
many,NA,TRBJ2-7,TRBV20-1,CSGALLTPYEQYF,TGCAGTGGGGCGCTCCTTACCCCCTACGAGCAGTACTTC
many,NA,TRBJ2-2,TRBV11-3,CASSLDLVLGSPGGELFF,TGTGCCAGCAGCTTAGATCTCGTGCTAGGATCCCCCGGCGGGGAGCTGTTTTTT
NA,NA,TRBJ1-2,TRBV20-1,CSATPGSYGYTF,TGCAGTGCTACCCCAGGGAGCTATGGCTACACCTTC
many,NA,TRBJ2-1,TRBV2,CASSGRGNEQFF,TGTGCCAGCAGTGGGAGGGGCAATGAGCAGTTCTTC
many,NA,TRBJ1-1,TRBV18,CASSSAEGTEAFF,TGTGCCAGCTCGAGCGCGGAGGGTACTGAAGCTTTCTTT
NA,TRBD2,TRBJ2-1,TRBV3-1,CASSQGLAGAYNEQFF,TGTGCCAGCAGCCAAGGACTAGCGGGAGCTTACAATGAGCAGTTCTTC
few,NA,TRBJ2-3,TRBV9,CASSVDSDTQYF,TGTGCCAGCAGCGTAGATTCAGATACGCAGTATTTT
NA,NA,TRBJ2-2,TRBV10-2,CASPGASNTGELFF,TGCGCCAGTCCCGGGGCCAGTAACACCGGGGAGCTGTTTTTT
NA,TRBD2,TRBJ2-1,TRBV7-9,CASSSVSGTSGNEQFF,TGTGCCAGCAGCTCCGTAAGCGGGACTAGCGGCAATGAGCAGTTCTTC
many,NA,TRBJ1-4,TRBV6-6,CASSYSYRDNEKLFF,TGTGCCAGCAGTTACAGTTACAGGGACAATGAAAAACTGTTTTTT
many,TRBD1,TRBJ1-2,TRBV6-1,CASRPNTGAGYTF,TGTGCCAGCAGGCCTAATACAGGGGCGGGCTACACCTTC
many,TRBD2,TRBJ2-1,TRBV28,CASLSSGRAQNEQFF,TGTGCCAGCTTGTCTAGCGGGAGGGCCCAAAATGAGCAGTTCTTC
many,TRBD1,TRBJ1-5,TRBV6-1,CASSGTGAEDQPQHF,TGTGCCAGCAGTGGTACAGGGGCTGAGGATCAGCCCCAGCATTTT
many,TRBD1,TRBJ2-7,TRBV2,CASRGQGAPGEQYF,TGTGCCAGCAGGGGACAGGGGGCGCCGGGGGAGCAGTACTTC
many,NA,TRBJ2-3,TRBV20-1,CSATGGTDTQYF,TGCAGTGCCACGGGGGGCACAGATACGCAGTATTTT
few,NA,TRBJ2-7,TRBV3-1,CASSHAREQYF,TGTGCCAGCAGCCATGCCCGCGAGCAGTACTTC
many,NA,TRBJ2-7,TRBV2,CASSDIRADSYEQYF,TGTGCCAGCAGTGATATTCGGGCGGACTCCTACGAGCAGTACTTC
many,NA,TRBJ2-1,TRBV25-1,CASSDIGFSPKEQFF,TGTGCCAGCAGTGATATTGGTTTCTCGCCAAAGGAGCAGTTCTTC
many,NA,TRBJ2-3,TRBV2,CASTLFTDTQYF,TGTGCCAGCACACTGTTCACAGATACGCAGTATTTT
many,NA,TRBJ1-2,TRBV6-1,CASRGDATNYGYTF,TGTGCCAGCAGGGGGGACGCGACTAACTATGGCTACACCTTC
many,TRBD1,TRBJ2-5,TRBV11-3,CASSPRTGGSETQYF,TGTGCCAGCAGCCCAAGAACAGGGGGGTCGGAGACCCAGTACTTC
many,NA,TRBJ1-2,TRBV19,CASSPDSPNSGYTF,TGTGCCAGTAGCCCCGACTCACCCAATTCTGGCTACACCTTC
NA,TRBD1,TRBJ1-2,TRBV10-3,CAIREGQGYGYTF,TGTGCCATCAGAGAGGGACAGGGGTATGGCTACACCTTC
many,TRBD1,TRBJ1-2,TRBV6-5,CASSYLTGTGDYLANYGYTF,TGTGCCAGCAGTTACCTCACCGGGACAGGAGATTATTTAGCTAACTATGGCTACACCTTC
few,NA,TRBJ2-3,TRBV9,CASSDGLYRDTQYF,TGTGCCAGCAGCGACGGACTATACAGAGATACGCAGTATTTT
many,NA,TRBJ1-5,TRBV25-1,CASSDGGSNQPQHF,TGTGCCAGCAGTGACGGCGGTAGCAATCAGCCCCAGCATTTT
few,NA,TRBJ1-2,TRBV18,CASSPGGQNSYGYTF,TGTGCCAGCTCACCGGGCGGACAGAACTCCTATGGCTACACCTTC
many,NA,TRBJ2-5,TRBV7-6,CASSLVGAETQYF,TGTGCCAGCAGCTTAGTAGGGGCTGAGACCCAGTACTTC
few,TRBD1,TRBJ2-7,TRBV6-1,CASRESGTGSYEQYF,TGTGCCAGCAGGGAGTCCGGGACAGGAAGCTACGAGCAGTACTTC
many,NA,TRBJ1-5,TRBV19,CASSILGTYQPQHF,TGTGCCAGTAGTATCCTAGGGACCTATCAGCCCCAGCATTTT
many,TRBD1,TRBJ1-5,TRBV28,CASSPLDRAYSNQPQHF,TGTGCCAGCAGTCCTCTTGACAGGGCATATAGCAATCAGCCCCAGCATTTT
many,NA,TRBJ2-1,TRBV12-5,CASGANRDNEQFF,TGTGCTAGTGGTGCCAACAGGGACAATGAGCAGTTCTTC